Listed here are 7 T cell receptor beta chains from one sample, sequenced in a study of blood T cell repertoires in COVID-19. Libraries were prepared by immunoSEQ multiplex PCR; TCRdb keeps only in-frame clonotypes and omits some of them. The data contain some 62,000 clones, 65% to 80% of them seen just once; the ten biggest clones take up around 21%. The material sequenced was peripheral blood. Receptor source: a woman older than 75 with active or convalescent COVID-19.

CDR3 nucleotides: TGTGCCAGCGAATCCCGGGGGAGGTTCTACAATGAGCAGTTCTTC. Translated, it gives CASESRGRFYNEQFF. The rearrangement uses TRBV19 and TRBJ2-1; D perhaps matches TRBD2 (6 bases). CDR1 is LNHDA and CDR2 is SQIVND in the germline V gene (reference sequence). V lost 9 bases and J 3 bases, leaving 18 bases between the germline ends. The CDR3 is 15 residues long.

The chain is built from TRBV19 and TRBJ2-3; a weak D match, TRBD1 (6 bases). Looked up from germline, CDR1 is LNHDA and CDR2 is SQIVND (reference sequence). V lost 5 bases and J 0 bases, leaving 12 bases between the germline ends. CDR3 length equals 15 residues. CDR3 nucleotides: TGTGCCAGTAGTTCCCGGGACATAAGCACAGATACGCAGTATTTT. This gives the protein CASSSRDISTDTQYF. The full variable domain, its missing parts supplied by reference TRBV19 and TRBJ2-3, is DGGITQSPKYLFRKEGQNVTLSCEQNLNHDAMYWYRQDPGQGLRLIYYSQIVNDFQKGDIAEGYSVSREKKESFPLTVTSAQKNPTAFYLCASSSRDISTDTQYFGPGTRLTVL.

The rearrangement uses TRBV5-1 and TRBJ1-4; a possible D gene is TRBD1 (6 bases). The CDR3 consists of 15 residues. Germline V gene lookup returns CDR1 SGHRS and CDR2 YFSETQ. V lost 7 bases, J lost 6 bases, and 19 bases lay in between. CDR3 sequence (DNA): TGCGCCAGCCGCGGGGGGCTTGGGGTTGATGAAAAACTGTTTTTT. Residues: CASRGGLGVDEKLFF.

V is TRBV27 and J is TRBJ1-1, with a weak D call TRBD1 (5 bases). The CDR3 runs 13 residues. Germline lookup yields CDR1 MNHEY and CDR2 SMNVEV (reference sequence). Trimming took 6 bases from V and 4 from J, leaving 12 bases between them. This CDR3 is CASSRQFGTEAFF. In DNA, the CDR3 is TGTGCCAGCAGCAGACAGTTCGGCACTGAAGCTTTCTTT.

The gene calls are TRBV7-9 and TRBJ1-1; weak D call: TRBD1 (6 bases). The CDR3 is made up of 14 amino acids. Trimming took 2 bases from V and 4 from J, leaving 11 bases between them. Per germline, CDR1 SEHNR and CDR2 FQNEAQ (reference sequence). CDR3 sequence (DNA): TGTGCCAGCAGCTTAAGCTGGGGGCCCACTGAAGCTTTCTTT. This codes for CASSLSWGPTEAFF. Supplemented by reference TRBV7-9 and TRBJ1-1, the full variable domain reads DTGVSQNPRHKITKRGQNVTFRCDPISEHNRLYWYRQTLGQGPEFLTYFQNEAQLEKSRLLSDRFSAERPKGSFSTLEIQRTEQGDSAMYLCASSLSWGPTEAFFGQGTRLTVV.

The chain carries TRBV5-6 and TRBJ1-2; tentatively, D is TRBD1 (5 bases). The CDR3 contains 15 residues. Germline loops: CDR1 SGHDT, CDR2 YYEEEE. V was clipped by 0 bases and J by 8 bases, with 17 bases between them. CDR3 region: CASSLDFREMVGYTF. The CDR3 DNA reads TGTGCCAGCAGCTTGGATTTCAGGGAAATGGTCGGCTACACCTTC. The variable domain in full, with the rest retrieved from reference TRBV5-6 and TRBJ1-2, is DAGVTQSPTHLIKTRGQQVTLRCSPKSGHDTVSWYQQALGQGPQFIFQYYEEEERQRGNFPDRFSGHQFPNYSSELNVNALLLGDSALYLCASSLDFREMVGYTFGSGTRLTVV.

This clone was observed a single time. V and J are TRBV6-5 and TRBJ2-5, with D possibly TRBD1 on 7 matching bases. The CDR3 is made up of 14 amino acids. Germline CDR1 is MNHEY and CDR2 is SVGAGI. V was shortened by 6 bases and J by 2 bases, with 13 bases between the two germline ends. Here the CDR3 reads CASRRQGLQETQYF. The CDR3 coding sequence is TGTGCCAGCAGAAGACAGGGACTTCAAGAGACCCAGTACTTC.